Sequencing of this T cell receptor beta chain was carried out in a study of CD4 T cells in relation to SARS-CoV-2 and coronaviruses. The study's findings and limits: Samples before the pandemic and after infection were not matched within any donor.

Unexposed donor CD4+ T cells date from about 2010-2019, before the COVID-19 pandemic. Isolation of CD4+ T cells took place after less than twelve days in culture. Concerning this clone: What it binds is not known.

Here immunoSEQ multiplex PCR was the method, and the copy in TCRdb shows in-frame clones only, minus some. Here the sample spans roughly 30,000 clones, about 70% being singletons. The germline CDR1 and CDR2 sequences are SNHLY and FYNNEI. This CDR3 has 12 amino acids. V was pared by 8 bases and J by 1 base, with 1 base of the junction left unmatched. V is TRBV2 and J is TRBJ1-1, with 7 positions matching TRBD1. The sample comprised CD4+ T cells from PBMCs, cultured in vitro. The receptor was isolated from a human donor in good health. CDR3 sequence (DNA): TGTGCCAGCGCAGGGGGGAACACTGAAGCTTTCTTT. Translated: CASAGGNTEAFF.